The 26 T cell receptor beta chains below all came from one sample that was sequenced in a study of post-analysis software for immune sequencing data. Study outcomes and limitations: TRBV5-6, TRBV5-1 and TRBV20-1 belonged to a set of a few TRBV segments that were more frequent in patients than controls.

TCR beta cDNA libraries included unique molecular identifiers. TCRdb independently ran MiXCR on the PCR reads; one entry per CDR3 protein. This sample has some 690,000 distinct CDR3 sequences, with about 60% found just once. The antigens of these receptors remain unknown. The source material was blood. The origin of the receptors is a girl aged 2-10 years with multiple sclerosis.

This chain connects TRBV29-1 to TRBJ2-5, with D perhaps TRBD2 (6 bases). Germline V gene data show CDR1 as SQVTM and CDR2 as ANQGSEA. Trimming removed 6 bases from V and 4 bases from J, with 12 bases in between. The CDR3 runs 12 residues. CDR3 protein: CSVGGRRETQYF. CDR3 DNA: TGCAGCGTAGGAGGGAGGAGAGAGACCCAGTACTTC.

V is TRBV29-1 and J is TRBJ2-1; D gene ambiguous. Trimming took off 4 bases at V and 3 bases at J, with 7 bases between the two ends. There are 12 residues in the CDR3. CDR1 and CDR2 (germline): SQVTM, ANQGSEA. The CDR3 here is CSVGSGYNEQFF. CDR3 nucleotide sequence: TGCAGCGTTGGGTCCGGCTACAATGAGCAGTTCTTC.

This chain connects TRBV12-3 or TRBV12-4 to TRBJ1-2, with D maybe TRBD1 (6 bases). The CDR3 is 15 amino acids. Trimming pared 4 bases from V and 8 bases from J, leaving 20 bases between. As DNA, the CDR3 is TGTGCCAGCAGTTCGACAAAGTCAATAGGGGGAGGCTACACCTTC. Translation: CASSSTKSIGGGYTF.

The rearrangement links TRBV2 to TRBJ2-7; TRBD2 might be the D (6 bases). The V and J ends lost 9 bases and 3 bases respectively, with 15 bases between them. Looked up from germline, CDR1 is SNHLY and CDR2 is FYNNEI. The CDR3 length is 13 residues. The DNA for the CDR3 is TGTGCCAGAGGGACTTCCGATGACTACGAGCAGTACTTC. It yields the protein CARGTSDDYEQYF. Full variable domain (outside the CDR3, taken from reference TRBV2 and TRBJ2-7): EPEVTQTPSHQVTQMGQEVILRCVPISNHLYFYWYRQILGQKVEFLVSFYNNEISEKSEIFDDQFSVERPDGSNFTLKIRSTKLEDSAMYFCARGTSDDYEQYFGPGTRLTVT.

This clonotype was seen more than once but under ten times. The chain employs TRBV7-9 and TRBJ2-1; 9 bases fit TRBD2. CDR1 and CDR2 (germline): SEHNR, FQNEAQ (reference sequence). J was trimmed by 3 bases and V by 0 bases; bases with no gene match: 3. The CDR3 is 16 amino acids. The CDR3 sequence: CASSLAAGGRYNEQFF. The CDR3 nucleotides are TGTGCCAGCAGCTTAGCGGCGGGGGGGCGCTACAATGAGCAGTTCTTC. The complete variable domain, with remaining parts taken from reference TRBV7-9 and TRBJ2-1, reads DTGVSQNPRHKITKRGQNVTFRCDPISEHNRLYWYRQTLGQGPEFLTYFQNEAQLEKSRLLSDRFSAERPKGSFSTLEIQRTEQGDSAMYLCASSLAAGGRYNEQFFGPGTRLTVL.

The V and J genes are TRBV5-5 and TRBJ1-6; no clear D gene. This CDR3 is built from 15 residues. Germline CDR1 and CDR2: SGHKS and YYEKEE (reference sequence). V dropped 4 bases and J dropped 9 bases, with 17 bases sitting between them. The CDR3 spells CASSTSGLAISPLHF. CDR3 nucleotide sequence: TGTGCCAGCAGCACGTCCGGGCTCGCAATTTCACCCCTCCACTTT. Drawing the rest from reference TRBV5-5 and TRBJ1-6, the complete variable domain is DAGVTQSPTHLIKTRGQQVTLRCSPISGHKSVSWYQQVLGQGPQFIFQYYEKEERGRGNFPDRFSARQFPNYSSELNVNALLLGDSALYLCASSTSGLAISPLHFGNGTRLTVT.

V and J are TRBV6-1 and TRBJ1-6; D call uncertain. Trimming left V 3 bases short and J 0 bases short, with 9 bases between. Germline V gene data show CDR1 as MNHNS and CDR2 as SASEGT. The CDR3 contains 16 residues. CDR3 nucleotide sequence: TGTGCCAGCAGTGACACAACCAGCTCCTATAATTCACCCCTCCACTTT. Its translation is CASSDTTSSYNSPLHF.

The table lists this clonotype with a count of one. At one end the junction does not follow the germline gene, possibly because of a read error. This chain joins TRBV7-9 and TRBJ2-3; possibly TRBD1 or TRBD2 for D (5 bases each). Germline V lookup: CDR1 SEHNR, CDR2 FQNEAQ (reference sequence). The CDR3 extends over 16 amino acids. The CDR3 coding sequence is TGTGCCAGCAGCTTAGGGGGAGACAGATTGGCAGATACGCTGTATTTT. Protein product: CASSLGGDRLADTLYF.

The DNA of the CDR3 is TGTGCCAGTAGTATCACACCCTCGGGCAATCAGCCCCAGCATTTT. It yields the protein CASSITPSGNQPQHF. V and J are TRBV19 and TRBJ1-5; D is undetermined. CDR1 is LNHDA, CDR2 SQIVND, per germline (reference sequence). The CDR3 has 15 residues. V dropped 3 bases and J dropped 2 bases, with 11 bases sitting between them.

The rearrangement joins TRBV29-1 to TRBJ1-2, with D maybe TRBD1 (5 bases). Trimming took 7 bases from V and 5 from J, leaving 20 bases between them. This CDR3 has 14 residues. Per germline, CDR1 SQVTM and CDR2 ANQGSEA. CDR3 sequence (DNA): TGCAGCGCAGACAGTGCCTCCCTGAGGTATGGCTACACCTTC. It yields the protein CSADSASLRYGYTF.

This clonotype was counted only a few times. The chain links TRBV4-1 to TRBJ2-1, with TRBD2 identical over 11 bases. The germline V gene has CDR1 MGHRA and CDR2 YSYEKL. V gave up 1 base and J gave up 4 bases; unmatched junction bases: 9. The CDR3 spans 18 residues. The CDR3 DNA follows: TGCGCCAGCAGCCAAGGGACGGCTAGCGGGAGGATTTACAATGAGCAGTTCTTC. The encoded protein is CASSQGTASGRIYNEQFF.

The chain links TRBV4-3 to TRBJ2-1; 14 bases are a match to TRBD2. V trimming: 0 bases; J trimming: 7 bases; junction bases outside the gene matches: 5. The V gene's germline CDR1 is LGHNA and CDR2 YSLEER. This CDR3 is 17 amino acids long. CDR3 in DNA: TGCGCCAGCAGCCAAGAGACTAGCGGGGGGGCTCATAATGAGCAGTTCTTC. Its protein is CASSQETSGGAHNEQFF.

This clonotype was recorded a few times. The CDR3 nucleotides are TGTGCCATCAGTGAGCGACCGGAGGGTGAGCAGTTCTTC. It translates to CAISERPEGEQFF. The V gene is TRBV10-3, the J gene TRBJ2-1; maybe TRBD2 (6 bases). Trimming cost V 2 bases and J 9 bases, with 11 bases left between them. CDR1 ENHRY and CDR2 SYGVKD come from the germline V gene. The CDR3 is 13 amino acids.

The rearrangement joins TRBV29-1 to TRBJ1-1; unclear D gene. V was clipped by 3 bases and J by 1 base, with 9 bases between them. The CDR3 length is 13 residues. CDR1 is SQVTM, CDR2 ANQGSEA, per germline. In nucleotides, the CDR3 is TGCAGCGTTGATGGCAGGCCGAACACTGAAGCTTTCTTT. This gives the protein CSVDGRPNTEAFF.

DNA for the CDR3: TGTGCCAGCAGTCCCCAGACAAGCGGGAGGCACAATGAGCAGTTCTTC. It encodes CASSPQTSGRHNEQFF. This chain links TRBV12-3 or TRBV12-4 with TRBJ2-1, with 9 bases lining up with TRBD2. The trim removed 5 bases at V and 5 bases at J, leaving 10 bases unmatched. This CDR3 has 16 residues.

The rearrangement links TRBV5-1 to TRBJ1-5, with TRBD1 as a possible D gene (6 bases). Trimming shortened V by 1 base and J by 3 bases, and 11 bases separated the two germline ends. CDR3 length: 15 amino acids. Germline CDR1 SGHRS, CDR2 YFSETQ. The CDR3, as DNA: TGCGCCAGCAGCTTGTCGGCAGGGGCCAATCAGCCCCAGCATTTT. Amino acid sequence: CASSLSAGANQPQHF.

The chain is built from TRBV20-1 and TRBJ2-1, with TRBD2 identical over 11 bases. Germline V CDR1 and CDR2: DFQATT, SNEGSKA (reference sequence). After removal of 3 bases from V and 4 bases from J, the junction contained 8 bases not matched to a gene. The CDR3 runs to 16 residues. CDR3 in DNA: TGCAGTGCTAGGCCTACTAGCGGGGGAGCTTACAATGAGCAGTTCTTC. Its protein product is CSARPTSGGAYNEQFF.

This chain uses TRBV30 with TRBJ2-1, with a possible D match to TRBD1 (5 bases). CDR1 is GTSNPN and CDR2 is SVGIG in the germline V gene (reference sequence). This CDR3 is 11 amino acids long. V dropped 4 bases and J dropped 8 bases, with 9 bases sitting between them. CDR3 sequence reads: CAWTKGYEQFF. CDR3 coding DNA: TGTGCCTGGACCAAGGGGTATGAGCAGTTCTTC. The whole variable domain, remainder taken from reference TRBV30 and TRBJ2-1, is SQTIHQWPATLVQPVGSPLSLECTVEGTSNPNLYWYRQAAGRGLQLLFYSVGIGQISSEVPQNLSASRPQDRQFILSSKKLLLSDSGFYLCAWTKGYEQFFGPGTRLTVL.

V and J are TRBV20-1 and TRBJ2-5, with a tentative D call TRBD2 (5 bases). The J call could be wrong; TRBJ2-7 is a better fit for the DNA end. CDR1 and CDR2 from the germline V gene are DFQATT and SNEGSKA (reference sequence). The CDR3 length is 13 residues. The CDR3 sequence is CSARAGGLDEQYF. The DNA of the CDR3 is TGCAGTGCTAGAGCAGGCGGGTTGGACGAGCAGTACTTC.

This clonotype was counted only a few times. V usage is TRBV15 and J usage is TRBJ2-5; possibly TRBD1 for D (6 bases). V lost 0 bases and J 5 bases, leaving 16 bases between the germline ends. Germline CDR1 LNHNV, CDR2 YYDKDF (reference sequence). The CDR3 has 16 residues. Here the CDR3 DNA reads TGTGCCACCAGCAGAGATGACCCGACAGGACGGGAGACCCAGTACTTC. Its protein product is CATSRDDPTGRETQYF.

This chain links TRBV29-1 with TRBJ2-1; possible D gene TRBD1, 5 bases. In germline, CDR1 is SQVTM, CDR2 ANQGSEA. This CDR3 contains 12 residues. The germline V and J ends were trimmed by 2 bases and 4 bases, with 6 bases remaining between them. This CDR3 is CSVENRYNEQFF. CDR3 nucleotide sequence: TGCAGCGTTGAAAACAGGTACAATGAGCAGTTCTTC.

The rearrangement uses TRBV29-1 and TRBJ1-2, with TRBD1 identical over 8 bases. The CDR3 runs 11 residues. CDR1 is SQVTM and CDR2 is ANQGSEA in the germline V gene. CDR3 amino acids: CNTGQVYGYTF. CDR3 bases: TGCAACACGGGACAGGTCTATGGCTACACCTTC.

This chain uses TRBV4-1 with TRBJ2-3, with TRBD2 matching 9 bases. CDR1 and CDR2 from the germline V gene are MGHRA and YSYEKL. With V trimmed by 3 bases and J by 2 bases, 12 bases remained unmatched. The CDR3 consists of 18 residues. DNA of the CDR3: TGCGCCAGCAGCCACCGTGGGGGAGGACTAGCGCACACAGATACGCAGTATTTT. Translating it yields CASSHRGGGLAHTDTQYF.

The chain uses TRBV29-1 and TRBJ2-1, with 13 bases fitting TRBD2. Trimming at V came to 8 bases and at J to 7 bases, leaving 8 bases not matched to a gene. Germline CDR1 reads SQVTM; CDR2 reads ANQGSEA. The CDR3 runs to 14 residues. The CDR3 is CSSRTSGSLNEQFF. The CDR3 nucleotides read TGCAGCTCCCGGACTAGCGGGAGTTTGAATGAGCAGTTCTTC.

V gene TRBV3-1 combines with J gene TRBJ2-7; D could derive from TRBD1 or TRBD2 (6 bases each). From germline, CDR1 is LGHDT and CDR2 YNNKEL (reference sequence). CDR3 size: 18 residues. The V end lost 1 base, the J end lost 3 bases, and 22 bases lay between the germline ends. CDR3 bases: TGTGCCAGCAGCCAAGGAGGGTTCCTAGCGAGGGGGTTCTACGAGCAGTACTTC. Protein: CASSQGGFLARGFYEQYF.

This clonotype was observed a handful of times. This chain links TRBV12-3 or TRBV12-4 with TRBJ1-2, with 8 positions matching TRBD1. The CDR3 loop spans 14 amino acids. V gave up 6 bases and J gave up 9 bases; unmatched junction bases: 12. The CDR3 region has the DNA TGTGCCAGCAGCCCAGGGGGCTCAGGTTTCAGCTACACCTTC. Its protein product is CASSPGGSGFSYTF.